The present T cell receptor beta chain was sequenced within a study of technical replicates of blood from a few donors. This CDR3 spans 13 amino acids. The germline gives CDR1 KGHSH, CDR2 LQKENI. V lost 5 bases, J lost 7 bases, and 14 bases lay in between. Using immunoSEQ multiplex PCR, the repertoire was profiled, and TCRdb retains in-frame clones only, with some absent. The repertoire consists of under 85,000 clones, with about 91% occurring once and the leading ten covering 0.3% to 0.45%. The rearrangement joins TRBV18 to TRBJ1-1; perhaps TRBD1 as D (6 bases). The material sequenced was T cells isolated from PBMCs. This clonotype originated in a human donor in good health. Some clones in this sample may be carry-over from other donors' samples. The CDR3 loop reads CASSNPGQFEAFF. The DNA for the CDR3 is TGTGCCAGCTCAAATCCCGGACAGTTTGAAGCTTTCTTT.